Presented here are 5 T cell receptor beta chains from one specimen sequenced in a study of T-cell reconstitution after alpha-beta-depleted transplantation in children. TCRbeta library construction was performed incorporating unique molecular identifiers. One entry per CDR3 protein, called by TCRdb with MiXCR from the PCR reads. Counted here are approximately 350,000 distinct CDR3 sequences, about 14% occurring once; the ten biggest clones make up 4.3%. The sample in question was PBMCs, obtained from the stem cell graft. These TCRs come from a human donor who donated a stem cell graft to a child with Fanconi anemia.

This clonotype has a count of ten or more. This rearrangement joins TRBV20-1 to TRBJ1-2, with 8 nucleotides matching TRBD1. The CDR3 extends over 14 amino acids. V was clipped by 0 bases and J by 8 bases; unmatched bases: 8. The germline V gene encodes CDR1 DFQATT and CDR2 SNEGSKA (reference sequence). The CDR3 DNA sequence: TGCAGTGCTAGAGATGGCAGGGGGCTCGTAGGCTACACCTTC. Translating it yields CSARDGRGLVGYTF.

This clonotype showed up many times. V and J are TRBV27 and TRBJ1-1, with unresolved D. This CDR3 region has 15 residues. Per germline, CDR1 MNHEY and CDR2 SMNVEV (reference sequence). Trimming left V 0 bases short and J 1 base short, with 9 bases between. The CDR3: CASSLSVVGNTEAFF. The CDR3 bases are TGTGCCAGCAGTTTATCAGTAGTAGGGAACACTGAAGCTTTCTTT.

The genes are TRBV5-2 and TRBJ2-5; TRBD2 reflects the table's D call only, with no check against the DNA. TRBV5-2 is recorded as a pseudogene. The CDR3 is 14 residues long. The chain's CDR3 is CAMGPGWVQETQYF. The CDR3 nucleotides are TGTGCCATGGGCCCTGGGTGGGTCCAAGAGACCCAGTACTTC.

The chain has TRBV15 and TRBJ2-3, with 8 bases fitting TRBD1. After removal of 3 bases from V and 6 bases from J, the junction contained 8 bases not matched to a gene. The CDR3 is 15 amino acids. Germline CDR1 is LNHNV and CDR2 is YYDKDF (reference sequence). For the CDR3, the DNA is TGTGCCACCAGCAGCGATACAGGGGGAAGGGATACGCAGTATTTT. It specifies CATSSDTGGRDTQYF. The complete variable domain, with remaining parts taken from reference TRBV15 and TRBJ2-3, reads DAMVIQNPRYQVTQFGKPVTLSCSQTLNHNVMYWYQQKSSQAPKLLFHYYDKDFNNEADTPDNFQSRRPNTSFCFLDIRSPGLGDTAMYLCATSSDTGGRDTQYFGPGTRLTVL.

This clonotype came up a few times. This rearrangement joins TRBV19 to TRBJ2-7; the D is unclear. V lost 0 bases to trimming and J lost 5 bases, with 11 bases between them. CDR1 and CDR2 (germline): LNHDA, SQIVND (reference sequence). This CDR3 has 14 amino acids. The CDR3 sequence: CASSIDLEGDEQYF. CDR3 bases: TGTGCCAGTAGTATAGATCTGGAAGGAGACGAGCAGTACTTC.